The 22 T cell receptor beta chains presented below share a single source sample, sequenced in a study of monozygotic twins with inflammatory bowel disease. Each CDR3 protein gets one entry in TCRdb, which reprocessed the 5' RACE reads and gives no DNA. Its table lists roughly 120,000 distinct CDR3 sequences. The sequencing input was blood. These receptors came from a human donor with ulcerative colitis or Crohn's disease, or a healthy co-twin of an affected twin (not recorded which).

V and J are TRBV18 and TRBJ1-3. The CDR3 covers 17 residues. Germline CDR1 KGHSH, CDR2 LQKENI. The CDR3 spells CASSLSPTGISGNTIYF.

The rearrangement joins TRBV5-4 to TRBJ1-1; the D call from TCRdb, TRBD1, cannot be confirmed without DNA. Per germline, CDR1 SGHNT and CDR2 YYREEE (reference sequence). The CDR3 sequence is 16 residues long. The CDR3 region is CASSLSTGGSVTEAFF. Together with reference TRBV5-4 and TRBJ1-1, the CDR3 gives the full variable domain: ETGVTQSPTHLIKTRGQQVTLRCSSQSGHNTVSWYQQALGQGPQFIFQYYREEENGRGNFPPRFSGLQFPNYSSELNVNALELDDSALYLCASSLSTGGSVTEAFFGQGTRLTVV.

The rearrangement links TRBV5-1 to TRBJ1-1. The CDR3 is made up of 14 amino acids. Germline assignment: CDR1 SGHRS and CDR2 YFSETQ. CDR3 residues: CASSYDIVNTEAFF. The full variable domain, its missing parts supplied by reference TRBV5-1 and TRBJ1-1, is KAGVTQTPRYLIKTRGQQVTLSCSPISGHRSVSWYQQTPGQGLQFLFEYFSETQRNKGNFPGRFSGRQFSNSRSEMNVSTLELGDSALYLCASSYDIVNTEAFFGQGTRLTVV.

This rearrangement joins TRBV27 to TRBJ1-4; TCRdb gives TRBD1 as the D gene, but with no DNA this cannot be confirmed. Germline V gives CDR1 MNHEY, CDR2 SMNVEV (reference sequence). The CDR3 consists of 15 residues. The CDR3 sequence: CASSLSFGGHEKLFF.

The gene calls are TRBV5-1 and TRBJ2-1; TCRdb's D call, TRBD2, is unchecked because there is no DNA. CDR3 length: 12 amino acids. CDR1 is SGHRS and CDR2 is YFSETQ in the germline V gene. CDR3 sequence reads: CASSSTDPPPIF. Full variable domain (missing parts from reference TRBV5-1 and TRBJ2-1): KAGVTQTPRYLIKTRGQQVTLSCSPISGHRSVSWYQQTPGQGLQFLFEYFSETQRNKGNFPGRFSGRQFSNSRSEMNVSTLELGDSALYLCASSSTDPPPIFGPGTRLTVL.

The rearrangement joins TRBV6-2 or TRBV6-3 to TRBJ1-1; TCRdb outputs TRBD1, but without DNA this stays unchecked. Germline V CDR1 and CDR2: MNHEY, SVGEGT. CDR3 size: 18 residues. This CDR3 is CASSQPRDRGLGKAEAFF.

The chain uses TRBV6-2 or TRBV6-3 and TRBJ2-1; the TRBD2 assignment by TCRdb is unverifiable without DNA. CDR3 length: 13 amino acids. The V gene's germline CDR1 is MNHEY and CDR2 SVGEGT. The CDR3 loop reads CASNRAAGYEQFF.

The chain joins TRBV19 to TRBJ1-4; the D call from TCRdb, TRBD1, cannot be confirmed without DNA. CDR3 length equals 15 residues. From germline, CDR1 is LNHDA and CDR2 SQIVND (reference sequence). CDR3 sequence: CASSNEGIRGEKLFF.

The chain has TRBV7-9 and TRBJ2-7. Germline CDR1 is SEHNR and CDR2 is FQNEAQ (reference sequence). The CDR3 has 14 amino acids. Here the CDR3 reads CASSVGSPTYEQYF.

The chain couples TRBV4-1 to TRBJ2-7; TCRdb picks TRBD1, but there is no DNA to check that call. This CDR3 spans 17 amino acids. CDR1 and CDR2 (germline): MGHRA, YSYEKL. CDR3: CASSQDEGGGRGSEQYF.

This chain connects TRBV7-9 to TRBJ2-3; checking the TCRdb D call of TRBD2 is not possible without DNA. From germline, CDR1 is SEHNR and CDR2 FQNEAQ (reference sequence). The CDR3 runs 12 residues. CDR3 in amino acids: CASSLEGDTQYF.

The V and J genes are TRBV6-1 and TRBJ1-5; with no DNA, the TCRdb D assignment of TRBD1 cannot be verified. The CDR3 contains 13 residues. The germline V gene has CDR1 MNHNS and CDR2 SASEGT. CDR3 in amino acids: CASSLQANQPQHF.

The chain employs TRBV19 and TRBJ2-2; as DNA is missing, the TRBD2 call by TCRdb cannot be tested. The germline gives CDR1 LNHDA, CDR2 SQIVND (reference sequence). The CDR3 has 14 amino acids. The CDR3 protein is CASSMTSGTGELFF. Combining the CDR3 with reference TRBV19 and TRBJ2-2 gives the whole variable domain DGGITQSPKYLFRKEGQNVTLSCEQNLNHDAMYWYRQDPGQGLRLIYYSQIVNDFQKGDIAEGYSVSREKKESFPLTVTSAQKNPTAFYLCASSMTSGTGELFFGEGSRLTVL.

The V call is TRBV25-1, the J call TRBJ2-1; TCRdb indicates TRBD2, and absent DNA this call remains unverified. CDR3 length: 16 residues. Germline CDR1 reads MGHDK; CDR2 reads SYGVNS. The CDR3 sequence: CASSDSGRTLGNEQFF.

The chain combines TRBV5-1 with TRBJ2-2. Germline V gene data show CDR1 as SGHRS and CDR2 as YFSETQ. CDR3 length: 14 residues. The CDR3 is CASSLELISGELFF. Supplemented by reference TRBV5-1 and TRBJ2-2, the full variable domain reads KAGVTQTPRYLIKTRGQQVTLSCSPISGHRSVSWYQQTPGQGLQFLFEYFSETQRNKGNFPGRFSGRQFSNSRSEMNVSTLELGDSALYLCASSLELISGELFFGEGSRLTVL.

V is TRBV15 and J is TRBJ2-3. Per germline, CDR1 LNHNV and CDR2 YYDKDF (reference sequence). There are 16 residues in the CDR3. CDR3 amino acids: CATSSNSFLGTDTQYF.

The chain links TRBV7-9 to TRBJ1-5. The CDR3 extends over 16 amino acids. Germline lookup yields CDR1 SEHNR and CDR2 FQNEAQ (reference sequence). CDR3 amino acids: CASSLDRDSGNQPQHF.

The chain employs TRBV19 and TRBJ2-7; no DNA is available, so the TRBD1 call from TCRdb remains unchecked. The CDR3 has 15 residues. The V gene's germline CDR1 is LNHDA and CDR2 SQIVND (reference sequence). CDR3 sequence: CASSSTPGQAYEQYF.

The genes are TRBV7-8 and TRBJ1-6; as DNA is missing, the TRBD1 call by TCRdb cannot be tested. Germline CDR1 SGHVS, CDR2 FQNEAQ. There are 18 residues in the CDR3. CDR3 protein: CASSFSRAERGYNSPLHF.

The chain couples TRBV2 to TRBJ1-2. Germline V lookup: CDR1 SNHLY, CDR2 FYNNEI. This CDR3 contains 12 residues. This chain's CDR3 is CASSPRNYGYTF.

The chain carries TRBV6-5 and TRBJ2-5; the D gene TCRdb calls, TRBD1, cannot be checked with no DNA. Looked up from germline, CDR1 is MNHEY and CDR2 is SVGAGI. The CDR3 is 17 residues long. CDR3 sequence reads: CASSYGGTGGYGETQYF.

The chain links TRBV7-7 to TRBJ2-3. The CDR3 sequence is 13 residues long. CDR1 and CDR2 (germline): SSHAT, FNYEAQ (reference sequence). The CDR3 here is CASSLAQADTQYF.